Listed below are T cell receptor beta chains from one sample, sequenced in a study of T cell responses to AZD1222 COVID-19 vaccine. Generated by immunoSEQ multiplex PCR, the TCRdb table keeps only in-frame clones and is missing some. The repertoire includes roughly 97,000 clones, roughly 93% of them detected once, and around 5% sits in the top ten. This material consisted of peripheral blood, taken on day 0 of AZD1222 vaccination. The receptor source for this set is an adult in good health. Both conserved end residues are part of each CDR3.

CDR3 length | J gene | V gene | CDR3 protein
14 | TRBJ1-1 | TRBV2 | CASSAGQENTEAFF
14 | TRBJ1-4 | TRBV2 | CASSIGAVREKLFF
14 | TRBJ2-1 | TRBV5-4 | CASSLDGKNNEQFF
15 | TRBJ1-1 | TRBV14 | CASSHLDRARSEAFF
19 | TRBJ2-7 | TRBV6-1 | CASSEGWELAGSLRYEQYF
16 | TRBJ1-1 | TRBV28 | CASSFSIWAPNTEAFF
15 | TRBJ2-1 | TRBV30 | CAWSKLAGASSEQFF
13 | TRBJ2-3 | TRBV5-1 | CASGGGNTDTQYF
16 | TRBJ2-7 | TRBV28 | CASSLTSADPSREQYF
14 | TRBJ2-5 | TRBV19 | CASSIQGTGETQYF
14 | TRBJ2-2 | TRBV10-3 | CAISEEVGTGELFF
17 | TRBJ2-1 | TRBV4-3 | CASSLRVAGEVYNEQFF
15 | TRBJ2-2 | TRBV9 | CASSVEAGTTGELFF
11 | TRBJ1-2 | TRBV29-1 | CSVDWAGGYTF
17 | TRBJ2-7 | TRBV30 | CAWGPRGGLAGVREQYF
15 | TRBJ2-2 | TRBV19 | CASSIRGLASGELFF
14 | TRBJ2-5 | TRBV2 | CASSGGLAGETQYF
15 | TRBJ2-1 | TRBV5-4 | CASSPSKWTSNEQFF
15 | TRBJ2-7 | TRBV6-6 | CASSKGGTSSGEQYF
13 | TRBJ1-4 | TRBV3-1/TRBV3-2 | CASRGQANEKLFF
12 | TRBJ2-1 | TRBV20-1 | CSASGGINEQFF
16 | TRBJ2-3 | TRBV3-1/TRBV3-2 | CASSRRTSGLTDTQYF
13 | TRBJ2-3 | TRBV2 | CASPGRGGDTQYF
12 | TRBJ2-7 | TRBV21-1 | CASSKAPYEQYF
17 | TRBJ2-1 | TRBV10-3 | CAISEFGLAGGRNEQFF
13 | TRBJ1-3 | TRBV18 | CASSKDRGDTIYF
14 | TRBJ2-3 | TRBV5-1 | CASSRESSTDTQYF
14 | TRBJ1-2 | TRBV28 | CASSFSLGVSGYTF
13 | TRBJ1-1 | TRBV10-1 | CASSETGDTEAFF
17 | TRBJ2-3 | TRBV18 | CASSPGTSGLRTDTQYF
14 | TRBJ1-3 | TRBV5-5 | CASSLDGGGNTIYF
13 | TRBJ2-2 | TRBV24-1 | CATSDSGSGELFF
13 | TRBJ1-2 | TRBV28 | CASSLPANYGYTF
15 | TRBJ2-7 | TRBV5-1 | CASSLEGLGRYEQYF
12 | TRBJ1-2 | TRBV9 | CASSDTLYGYTF